A selection of T cell receptor beta chains follows, all from one sample in a study of human CD8 memory T cell subsets. TCRdb re-called the 5' RACE reads, yielding one record per CDR3 amino acid sequence without DNA. The listing records several thousand distinct CDR3 sequences. Specimen: CD8+ T cells from PBMCs. These receptors were taken from a human donor in good health. The CDR3 runs from the conserved cysteine through the conserved F or W. Some rows have no size entry. The others give once, few or many, or a class for an expanded clone.

>TRBV2|medium-sized|TRBJ2-7
CASSEGGSYEQYF
>TRBV5-1|.|TRBJ2-1
CASSLLGTDAYNEQFF
>TRBV5-1|medium-sized|TRBJ2-1
CASSTGLAHNEQFF
>TRBV27|.|TRBJ2-7
CASSLSGPGLGYEQYF
>TRBV20-1|.|TRBJ2-3
CSARGLAGTDTQYF
>TRBV6-5|.|TRBJ2-1
CATAIASYNEQFF
>TRBV20-1|.|TRBJ2-3
CSADSGTDTDTQYF
>TRBV5-1|.|TRBJ2-1
CASSLVNNEQFF
>TRBV7-9|.|TRBJ2-1
CAKRASGTNEQFF
>TRBV20-1|medium-sized|TRBJ1-1
CSVPRAATEAFF
>TRBV13|.|TRBJ2-7
CASSLGLASGSYEQYF
>TRBV7-8|.|TRBJ1-2
CACRDIDGYTF
>TRBV6-5|medium-sized|TRBJ1-5
CASSYWPVAGDNQPQHF
>TRBV29-1|.|TRBJ1-1
CSVVVGYGTEAFF
>TRBV19|.|TRBJ1-2
CASILQRGAPPNYGYTF
>TRBV29-1|.|TRBJ2-7
CSVVGRAGEQYF
>TRBV5-8|.|TRBJ2-1
CASSGSSYNEQFF
>TRBV7-9|medium-sized|TRBJ2-2
CASSLSLGTDTGELFF
>TRBV20-1|.|TRBJ2-5
CSARAWAGALQETQYF
>TRBV28|.|TRBJ2-7
CASSGQGASYEQYF
>TRBV20-1|.|TRBJ1-2
CSAPVPLGETYGYTF
>TRBV28|.|TRBJ1-3
CASRLLSSGNTIYF
>TRBV29-1|.|TRBJ2-3
CSVDPGEGADTQYF
>TRBV25-1|.|TRBJ2-7
CASSEWPGGAGYEQYF
>TRBV13|.|TRBJ2-3
CASSSTDRADTQYF
>TRBV12-3/TRBV12-4|medium-sized|TRBJ1-1
CASSLQLTNTEAFF
>TRBV19|medium-sized|TRBJ2-1
CASSIGLAGIGMYDEQFF
>TRBV7-2|.|TRBJ2-4
CASSTTLQNIQYF
>TRBV2|.|TRBJ2-1
CASKFEAGGRNEQFF
>TRBV20-1|.|TRBJ2-7
CSARAPRETYEQYF
>TRBV12-5|.|TRBJ2-2
CASGTDTGELFF
>TRBV7-6|.|TRBJ2-7
CASSLGGPAYEQYF
>TRBV6-4|medium-sized|TRBJ2-3
CASSDSGTSGDTQYF
>TRBV19|.|TRBJ1-2
CASSVPQGDGYTF
>TRBV6-6|.|TRBJ2-3
CASSYEQDTDTQYF
>TRBV10-3|medium-sized|TRBJ2-1
CAIKSGSSYNEQFF
>TRBV29-1|medium-sized|TRBJ2-5
CSVEGREETQYF
>TRBV5-6|.|TRBJ2-7
CASSDPTGTPSSYEQYF
>TRBV28|medium-sized|TRBJ2-1
CASSSPGATSVIYNEQFF
>TRBV5-4|medium-sized|TRBJ2-4
CASSFMRGNIQYF
>TRBV4-1|.|TRBJ1-4
CASSQDGQKLFF
>TRBV29-1|medium-sized|TRBJ1-2
CSASTGNYGYTF
>TRBV7-3|medium-sized|TRBJ2-1
CASSLGTSGRGNEQFF
>TRBV4-1|.|TRBJ2-2
CASSHTNTGELFF
>TRBV12-3/TRBV12-4|medium-sized|TRBJ2-1
CASSLAGGYNEQFF
>TRBV20-1|.|TRBJ2-2
CSARDTGTGELFF
>TRBV9|.|TRBJ2-3
CASSILGRGADTQYF